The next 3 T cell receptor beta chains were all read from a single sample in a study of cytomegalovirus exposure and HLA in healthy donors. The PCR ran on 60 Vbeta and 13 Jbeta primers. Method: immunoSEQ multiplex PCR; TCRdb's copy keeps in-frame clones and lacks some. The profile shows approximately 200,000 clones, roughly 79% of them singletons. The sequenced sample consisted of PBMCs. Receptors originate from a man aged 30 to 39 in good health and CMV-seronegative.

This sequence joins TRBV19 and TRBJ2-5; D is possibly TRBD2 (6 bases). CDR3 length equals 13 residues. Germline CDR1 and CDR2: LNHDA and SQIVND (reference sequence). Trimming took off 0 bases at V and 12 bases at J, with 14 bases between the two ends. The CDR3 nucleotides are TGTGCCAGTAGTATAGATCGCGCGGGACTGGAGTACTTC. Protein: CASSIDRAGLEYF.

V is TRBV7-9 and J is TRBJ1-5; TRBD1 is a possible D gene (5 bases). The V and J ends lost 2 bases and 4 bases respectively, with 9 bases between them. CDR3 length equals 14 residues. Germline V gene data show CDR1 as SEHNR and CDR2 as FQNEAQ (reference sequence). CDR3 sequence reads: CASSLTTDNQPQHF. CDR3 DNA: TGTGCCAGCAGCTTAACGACAGATAATCAGCCCCAGCATTTT.

As DNA, the CDR3 is TGTGCCAGCAGTTACAGCGGGAGGGCCGAGTATGAGCAGTTCTTC. Its translation: CASSYSGRAEYEQFF. The chain carries TRBV6-6 and TRBJ2-1; 10 bases are a match to TRBD2. Germline V gene lookup returns CDR1 MNHNY and CDR2 SVGAGI (reference sequence). J lost 8 bases, V lost 2 bases, and 6 bases had no gene match. The CDR3 is made up of 15 amino acids.